This T cell receptor (beta chain) was retrieved from a study of T cells after yellow fever vaccination. TCRdb processed the 5' RACE reads anew with MiXCR; each CDR3 protein has one entry. The sample shows about 53,000 distinct CDR3 sequences, roughly 6.9% of them seen only once. This clonotype was picked up a small number of times. Antigen: not known. Study-level points and caveats: Only a small proportion of the clonotypes turned up in both the CD4 and the CD8 compartments, likely arising from convergent recombination. Once the booster was given, most primary-vaccination clones reappeared, at just over 95% for CD4 and 88% for CD8.

The CDR3 runs to 17 residues. Trimming removed 3 bases at V and 0 bases at J, with 16 bases between. Per the germline V gene, CDR1 is SGHKS and CDR2 is YYEKEE (reference sequence). This specimen consisted of CD8+ T cells sorted from PBMCs, obtained on the day of the first yellow fever vaccination. The clonotype was recovered from a young man who received the YFV17D yellow fever vaccine. The chain uses TRBV5-5 and TRBJ1-5, with D maybe TRBD1 (5 bases). CDR3 in DNA: TGTGCCAGCAGCTCGGGCCGCAGGGACCATAGCAATCAGCCCCAGCATTTT. Translating it yields CASSSGRRDHSNQPQHF.